The 17 T cell receptor beta chains in this list originate from one sample, sequenced in a study of blood T cell repertoires in COVID-19. Profiling relied on immunoSEQ multiplex PCR, and the TCRdb table lists in-frame clones only, not all of them. The profile shows just over 300,000 clones, under 90% of them singletons. Sample: peripheral blood. The receptors derive from a woman in her thirties with COVID-19, enrolled during active disease.

V usage is TRBV9 and J usage is TRBJ2-2; D is undetermined. Germline CDR1 and CDR2: SGDLS and YYNGEE. The CDR3 covers 14 residues. V lost 3 bases, J lost 3 bases, and 9 bases lay in between. This chain's CDR3 is CASSASPYTGELFF. CDR3 DNA sequence: TGTGCCAGCAGCGCCTCTCCTTACACCGGGGAGCTGTTTTTT.

This rearrangement joins TRBV6-5 to TRBJ1-1; TRBD1 matches at 8 bases. The CDR3 consists of 14 residues. Germline lookup yields CDR1 MNHEY and CDR2 SVGAGI. With V trimmed by 6 bases and J by 3 bases, 6 bases remained unmatched. The CDR3 reads CASSRDRRHTEAFF. CDR3 nucleotides: TGTGCCAGCAGCCGGGACAGGCGACACACTGAAGCTTTCTTT.

The genes are TRBV7-4 and TRBJ2-3; 10 nucleotides agree with TRBD2. The germline V gene encodes CDR1 SGHVT and CDR2 SQSDAQ. J gave up 1 base and V 1 base, and 2 bases lay outside the gene matches. This CDR3 is built from 16 residues. For the CDR3, the DNA is TGTGCCAGCAGCTTAGGCCTAGCGGGGGGCACAGATACGCAGTATTTT. As protein: CASSLGLAGGTDTQYF. Full variable domain (missing parts from reference TRBV7-4 and TRBJ2-3): GAGVSQSPRYKVAKRGRDVALRCDSISGHVTLYWYRQTLGQGSEVLTYSQSDAQRDKSGRPSGRFSAERPERSVSTLKIQRTEQGDSAVYLCASSLGLAGGTDTQYFGPGTRLTVL.

This clone was picked up one time. V usage is TRBV7-2 and J usage is TRBJ2-7; possible D gene TRBD1, 7 bases. From germline, CDR1 is SGHTA and CDR2 FQGNSA. Deletions cut 6 bases from V and 2 bases from J, with 14 bases between. The CDR3 is 14 residues long. CDR3 region: CASSPQGGTYEQYV. CDR3 coding DNA: TGTGCCAGCAGTCCGCAGGGGGGTACCTACGAGCAGTACGTC.

The CDR3 protein is CASSPGQYSGYTF. The CDR3 region has the DNA TGTGCCAGCAGCCCAGGACAGTACAGTGGCTACACCTTC. This chain links TRBV9 with TRBJ1-2; D perhaps matches TRBD1 (6 bases). Germline V CDR1 and CDR2: SGDLS, YYNGEE. The CDR3 extends over 13 amino acids. Trimming removed 4 bases from V and 7 bases from J, with 14 bases in between.

The chain joins TRBV9 to TRBJ1-2; the D gene is possibly TRBD1 (6 bases). The CDR3 sequence is 15 residues long. Deletions cut 0 bases from V and 4 bases from J, with 13 bases between. CDR1 and CDR2 from the germline V gene are SGDLS and YYNGEE. CDR3 nucleotide sequence: TGTGCCAGCAGCGTAGCAGCGACAGGCCTCTATGGCTACACCTTC. It is translated as CASSVAATGLYGYTF. Together with reference TRBV9 and TRBJ1-2, the CDR3 gives the full variable domain: DSGVTQTPKHLITATGQRVTLRCSPRSGDLSVYWYQQSLDQGLQFLIQYYNGEERAKGNILERFSAQQFPDLHSELNLSSLELGDSALYFCASSVAATGLYGYTFGSGTRLTVV.

This chain uses TRBV7-6 with TRBJ2-2, with a possible D match to TRBD2 (7 bases). Germline V gives CDR1 SGHVS, CDR2 FNYEAQ. Trimming left V 2 bases short and J 4 bases short, with 23 bases between. The CDR3 extends over 19 amino acids. CDR3 protein: CASSLIPPSGGAITGELFF. CDR3 sequence (DNA): TGTGCCAGCAGCTTAATTCCCCCTAGTGGGGGGGCTATCACCGGGGAGCTGTTTTTT.

The J gene is TRBJ2-3, the V gene TRBV18; 15 bases are a match to TRBD2. The CDR3 consists of 19 residues. Per the germline V gene, CDR1 is KGHSH and CDR2 is LQKENI. V was clipped by 3 bases and J by 0 bases; unmatched bases: 7. Here the CDR3 reads CASSPAGLAGGPSTDTQYF. The DNA for the CDR3 is TGTGCCAGCTCACCTGCCGGACTAGCGGGGGGGCCAAGCACAGATACGCAGTATTTT.

This clone has a single count. The genes are TRBV11-2 and TRBJ2-2; D perhaps matches TRBD1 (6 bases). The CDR3 is 16 residues long. Germline V lookup: CDR1 SGHAT, CDR2 FQNNGV. The germline V and J ends were trimmed by 6 bases and 0 bases, with 14 bases remaining between them. CDR3 sequence: CASRPTGSANTGELFF. In nucleotides, the CDR3 is TGTGCCAGCAGACCTACAGGGAGCGCGAACACCGGGGAGCTGTTTTTT.

The V gene is TRBV6-6, the J gene TRBJ2-3; D remains ambiguous. The CDR3 sequence is 14 residues long. The V end lost 3 bases, the J end lost 2 bases, and 9 bases lay between the germline ends. Germline CDR1 MNHNY, CDR2 SVGAGI (reference sequence). CDR3 residues: CASSYTVYTDTQYF. DNA for the CDR3: TGTGCCAGCAGTTATACGGTCTACACAGATACGCAGTATTTT.

V gene TRBV1 combines with J gene TRBJ2-3; the table's D call, TRBD2, has no DNA check behind it. TRBV1 is noted as a pseudogene. This CDR3 has 16 amino acids. The CDR3 loop reads CTSSLSTSGGPDTQYF. The CDR3 region has the DNA TGCACCAGCAGCCTCAGTACTAGCGGGGGGCCAGATACGCAGTATTTT.

This chain joins TRBV4-1 and TRBJ1-2; maybe TRBD1 (5 bases). The V gene's germline CDR1 is MGHRA and CDR2 YSYEKL. This CDR3 is 16 amino acids long. Trimming cost V 0 bases and J 4 bases, with 15 bases left between them. This CDR3 is CASSQDRGGKLYGYTF. CDR3 DNA: TGCGCCAGCAGCCAAGATCGCGGGGGGAAACTCTATGGCTACACCTTC.

J is TRBJ2-5 and V is TRBV7-9; 12 nucleotides line up with TRBD2. CDR1 and CDR2 from the germline V gene are SEHNR and FQNEAQ (reference sequence). The CDR3 is 18 amino acids. V lost 5 bases, J lost 7 bases, and 17 bases stayed unmatched. The CDR3 DNA sequence: TGTGCCAGCAGCCCGACCCCCCGACTAGCGGGGGTCTTGGGGACCCAGTACTTC. It specifies CASSPTPRLAGVLGTQYF. Together with reference TRBV7-9 and TRBJ2-5, the CDR3 gives the full variable domain: DTGVSQNPRHKITKRGQNVTFRCDPISEHNRLYWYRQTLGQGPEFLTYFQNEAQLEKSRLLSDRFSAERPKGSFSTLEIQRTEQGDSAMYLCASSPTPRLAGVLGTQYFGPGTRLLVL.

The CDR3 is CASSEVFERAKDTQYF. CDR3 coding DNA: TGTGCCAGCAGTGAGGTTTTTGAGCGGGCTAAAGATACGCAGTATTTT. This chain connects TRBV6-1 to TRBJ2-3; tentative D call: TRBD2 (6 bases). This CDR3 comprises 16 residues. CDR1 is MNHNS, CDR2 SASEGT, per germline. V gave up 3 bases and J gave up 5 bases, with 18 bases separating them.

This clone was picked up one time. The rearrangement joins TRBV28 to TRBJ1-2; D not certain. The CDR3 is 12 residues long. CDR1 is MDHEN, CDR2 SYDVKM, per germline. Trimming pared 7 bases from V and 2 bases from J, leaving 8 bases between. The CDR3 loop is CASMGSNYGYTF. The DNA of the CDR3 is TGTGCCAGCATGGGCAGCAACTATGGCTACACCTTC.

V gene TRBV18 combines with J gene TRBJ1-1; no definite D call. The CDR3 loop spans 14 amino acids. The V gene's germline CDR1 is KGHSH and CDR2 LQKENI. V lost 6 bases and J 3 bases, leaving 14 bases between the germline ends. The CDR3 DNA reads TGTGCCAGCTCTCCCGGGGTCGGGTACACTGAAGCTTTCTTT. Encoded protein: CASSPGVGYTEAFF. Using reference TRBV18 and TRBJ1-1 for the parts outside the CDR3, the full variable domain is NAGVMQNPRHLVRRRGQEARLRCSPMKGHSHVYWYRQLPEEGLKFMVYLQKENIIDESGMPKERFSAEFPKEGPSILRIQQVVRGDSAAYFCASSPGVGYTEAFFGQGTRLTVV.

This chain links TRBV5-1 with TRBJ2-5, with TRBD2 matching over 10 bases. Germline CDR1 and CDR2: SGHRS and YFSETQ. The junction had 14 bases not matched to a gene; V was cut back by 4 bases and J by 5 bases. CDR3 size: 17 residues. CDR3 amino acids: CASSTSSGGGRMETQYF. Here the CDR3 DNA reads TGCGCCAGCAGCACCTCTAGCGGGGGCGGAAGAATGGAGACCCAGTACTTC.